This T cell receptor beta chain was sequenced during a study of beta chain features in type 1 diabetes. One heparinised draw, averaging roughly 0.12 L, was taken per donor. Staining for CD45RO/CCR7/CD25/CD127/CD95/CD27 allowed sorting of CD4+ naive, central memory, regulatory and stem cell-like memory cells. What was sequenced were expressed TCRB transcripts, since all of the isolated RNA had been reverse transcribed. Naive, central memory and regulatory T cell samples produced a mean of about 3.5 million reads. TCRdb's table, derived via immunoSEQ multiplex PCR, lists solely in-frame clones and lacks some. This table holds hundreds of thousands of clones, 13% found once. This clone was seen many times. Its antigen is not known. The CDR3 is made up of 16 amino acids. Trimming pared 8 bases from V and 0 bases from J, leaving 14 bases between. The study's findings and limits: A potential PCR bias toward shorter templates would be equal in patient and control samples. Among all four CD4+ subsets, Type 1 diabetes patients had TCRB CDR3s that were moderately but significantly shorter.

The chain recombines TRBV23-1 with TRBJ2-6; D may correspond to TRBD1 or TRBD2 (5 bases each). TRBV23-1 belongs to the ORF category, with a function that is uncertain. The sequence was obtained from a young man with type 1 diabetes. Sequencing was done on a sample of naive CD4+ T cells from blood. CDR3 amino acids: CASPPGPPSGANVLTF. CDR3 sequence (DNA): TGCGCCAGCCCTCCGGGACCGCCCTCTGGGGCCAACGTCCTGACTTTC.